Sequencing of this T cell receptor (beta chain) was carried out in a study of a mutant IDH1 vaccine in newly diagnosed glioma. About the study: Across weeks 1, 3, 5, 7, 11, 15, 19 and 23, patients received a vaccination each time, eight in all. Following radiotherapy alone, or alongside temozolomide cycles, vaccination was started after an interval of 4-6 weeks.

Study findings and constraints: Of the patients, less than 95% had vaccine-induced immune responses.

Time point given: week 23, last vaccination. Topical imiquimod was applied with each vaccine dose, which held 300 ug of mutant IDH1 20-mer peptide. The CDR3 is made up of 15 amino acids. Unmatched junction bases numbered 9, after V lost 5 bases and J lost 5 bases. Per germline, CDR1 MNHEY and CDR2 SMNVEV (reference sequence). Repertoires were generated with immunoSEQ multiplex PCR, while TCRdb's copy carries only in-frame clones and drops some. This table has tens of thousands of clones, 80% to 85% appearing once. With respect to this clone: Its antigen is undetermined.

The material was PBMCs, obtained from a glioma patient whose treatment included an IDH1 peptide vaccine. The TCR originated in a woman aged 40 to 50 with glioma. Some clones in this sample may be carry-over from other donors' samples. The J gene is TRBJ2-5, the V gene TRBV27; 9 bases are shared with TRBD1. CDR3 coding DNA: TGTGCCAGCAGTCCATCCTCGGACAGGGGTGAGACCCAGTACTTC. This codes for CASSPSSDRGETQYF.